This T cell receptor (beta chain) is drawn from a study of blood T cell repertoires in COVID-19. The table came from immunoSEQ multiplex PCR; TCRdb's copy has only in-frame clones and leaves some out. The repertoire consists of roughly 160,000 clones, with almost 85% occurring once and the leading ten covering more than 9.5%. The age range of participants was about 18 to 95 years, with residence in about two dozen US areas. The source of this sequence is a man between 45 and 60 years old who had recovered from COVID-19. The material sequenced was PBMCs or T cells enriched from blood (not recorded which).

The CDR3 DNA follows: TGTGCCAGCAGCTTGTATCCCGATACGCAGTATTTT. Translation gives CASSLYPDTQYF. V is TRBV5-8 and J is TRBJ2-3; D remains unclear. Trimming removed 1 base from V and 6 bases from J, with 6 bases in between. Per the germline V gene, CDR1 is SGHTS and CDR2 is YDEGEE. The CDR3 runs to 12 residues.